A selection of T cell receptor beta chains follows, all from one sample in a study of blood T cell repertoires in COVID-19. Measured with immunoSEQ multiplex PCR; TCRdb has only the in-frame clones, and not every one. This sample has under 500,000 clones, with approximately 90% found just once. The sequenced material came from peripheral blood. These receptors originate from a woman aged 25 to 39 with acute or convalescent COVID-19. Each CDR3 is given with its conserved first and last residue. Fields, in order: J gene, V gene, clone size, D gene, CDR3 protein, CDR3 DNA. A D gene is named only where the DNA matches it firmly. Some rows mark clone size as missing; the rest say once, few, many or name a class of expanded clone.

TRBJ2-7	TRBV29-1	NA	TRBD2	CSAGSGGNYEQYF	TGCAGCGCCGGTAGCGGGGGTAACTACGAGCAGTACTTC
TRBJ2-7	TRBV11-2	NA	NA	CASRDFRGRYEQYF	TGTGCCAGCAGGGATTTTCGCGGGCGATACGAGCAGTACTTC
TRBJ2-1	TRBV6-1	NA	NA	CASSERVQPYNEQFF	TGTGCCAGCAGTGAGAGGGTACAACCATACAATGAGCAGTTCTTC
TRBJ1-2	TRBV12-5	NA	NA	CANGLPANYGYTF	TGTGCTAATGGTTTGCCCGCTAACTATGGCTACACCTTC
TRBJ2-5	TRBV9	NA	TRBD2	CASSVGGGAVETQYF	TGTGCCAGCAGCGTCGGCGGGGGGGCCGTCGAGACCCAGTACTTC
TRBJ2-3	TRBV5-1	NA	NA	CASSLYTDTQYF	TGCGCCAGCAGCCTGTACACAGATACGCAGTATTTT
TRBJ1-1	TRBV12-3/TRBV12-4	NA	NA	CASITGNTEAFF	TGTGCCAGCATTACAGGGAACACTGAAGCTTTCTTT
TRBJ2-3	TRBV5-1	NA	NA	CASSLPVDSYTDTQYF	TGCGCCAGCAGCTTACCTGTGGACAGTTACACAGATACGCAGTATTTT
TRBJ1-2	TRBV7-3	NA	NA	CASSLKEGSYGYTF	TGTGCCAGCAGCTTAAAAGAAGGGAGTTATGGCTACACCTTC
TRBJ1-5	TRBV24-1	NA	TRBD1	CATSGTQGAEQPQHF	TGTGCCACCAGTGGGACTCAGGGGGCGGAACAGCCCCAGCATTTT
TRBJ2-7	TRBV28	NA	NA	CASSLWQQAYEQYF	TGTGCCAGCAGTTTATGGCAACAGGCCTACGAGCAGTACTTC
TRBJ2-6	TRBV28	NA	NA	CASSFRETGANVLTF	TGTGCCAGCAGTTTTAGGGAGACTGGGGCCAACGTCCTGACTTTC
TRBJ2-7	TRBV29-1	NA	TRBD2	CSVSHGGGYEQYF	TGCAGCGTCTCGCACGGGGGAGGGTACGAGCAGTACTTC
TRBJ1-5	TRBV7-3	NA	TRBD1	CASSLKLGGGASQPQHF	TGTGCCAGCAGCTTAAAGCTTGGAGGGGGCGCGAGTCAGCCCCAGCATTTT
TRBJ2-3	TRBV7-7	NA	TRBD1	CASSPTGGPADTQYF	TGTGCCAGCAGCCCGACAGGGGGCCCCGCAGATACGCAGTATTTT
TRBJ1-4	TRBV6-5	NA	NA	CASGEGRKLFF	TGTGCCAGCGGGGAGGGGAGAAAACTGTTTTTT
TRBJ2-1	TRBV21-1	NA	NA	CASSKIPGDYNEQFF	TGTGCCAGCAGCAAAATCCCGGGTGACTACAATGAGCAGTTCTTC
TRBJ2-5	TRBV30	NA	NA	CAWSTSEETQYF	TGTGCCTGGAGTACATCTGAAGAGACCCAGTACTTC
TRBJ2-1	TRBV19	NA	NA	CASSIYNEQFF	TGTGCCAGTAGCATCTACAATGAGCAGTTCTTC
TRBJ1-2	TRBV30	once	TRBD1	CAWSVGQGVGGTF	TGTGCCTGGAGTGTAGGGCAGGGGGTAGGGGGCACCTTC
TRBJ1-6	TRBV5-5	NA	NA	CASSPTQGSYNSPLHF	TGTGCCAGCAGCCCCACCCAGGGCTCCTATAATTCACCCCTCCACTTT
TRBJ2-3	TRBV2	NA	NA	CAGSGTFTRDTQYF	TGTGCCGGTTCCGGAACCTTTACGCGGGATACGCAGTATTTT
TRBJ2-5	TRBV7-9	NA	NA	CASSHTLIQGGLETQYF	TGTGCCAGCAGCCATACTTTAATCCAGGGAGGTTTAGAGACCCAGTACTTC
TRBJ1-2	TRBV27	NA	TRBD1	CASSLRTGAYGYTF	TGTGCCAGCAGTCTAAGGACAGGGGCTTATGGCTACACCTTC
TRBJ1-5	TRBV9	NA	NA	CASSPTGGQPQHF	TGTGCCAGCAGCCCCACGGGGGGCCAGCCCCAGCATTTT
TRBJ2-7	TRBV6-5	NA	NA	CASSYLGGDDEQYF	TGTGCCAGCAGTTACTTGGGCGGGGACGACGAGCAGTACTTC
TRBJ1-1	TRBV11-2	NA	NA	CASSPHHRDKKNTEAFF	TGTGCCAGCAGCCCCCATCATCGGGACAAGAAGAACACTGAAGCTTTCTTT
TRBJ1-1	TRBV3-1/TRBV3-2	NA	NA	CASSRGGGTEAFF	TGTGCCAGCAGCCGGGGAGGGGGCACTGAAGCTTTCTTT
TRBJ2-5	TRBV10-3	NA	TRBD1	CAISGDRLVSETQYF	TGTGCCATCAGTGGGGACAGGTTGGTTTCGGAGACCCAGTACTTC
TRBJ2-1	TRBV19	NA	TRBD2	CASSIRWGGYNEQFF	TGTGCCAGTAGTATTCGGTGGGGGGGCTACAATGAGCAGTTCTTC
TRBJ1-4	TRBV28	NA	NA	CASSLRRFNEKLFF	TGTGCCAGCAGTTTGCGGCGGTTTAATGAAAAACTGTTTTTT
TRBJ1-2	TRBV9	NA	NA	CASSPRSGENYGYTF	TGTGCCAGCAGCCCCCGCTCCGGAGAGAACTATGGCTACACCTTC
TRBJ2-5	TRBV11-2	NA	TRBD1	CASSPGELGQGWETQYF	TGTGCCAGCAGCCCCGGTGAACTCGGACAGGGTTGGGAGACCCAGTACTTC
TRBJ2-1	TRBV4-1	NA	TRBD2	CASSQESTLAVNNEQFF	TGCGCCAGCAGCCAAGAAAGTACACTAGCGGTCAACAATGAGCAGTTCTTC
TRBJ1-1	TRBV28	NA	TRBD1	CASSYTGGETEAFF	TGTGCCAGCAGTTATACAGGGGGCGAGACTGAAGCTTTCTTT
TRBJ1-6	TRBV11-2	NA	NA	CASSLGDSPLHF	TGTGCCAGCAGCTTGGGAGATTCACCCCTCCACTTT
TRBJ2-3	TRBV5-4	NA	NA	CASTIASTSTDTQYF	TGTGCCAGCACTATCGCATCAACTAGCACAGATACGCAGTATTTT
TRBJ2-7	TRBV6-5	NA	TRBD1	CASSAGTGGIWQYF	TGTGCCAGCAGCGCCGGGACAGGGGGCATTTGGCAGTACTTC
TRBJ2-2	TRBV4-1	NA	NA	CASSQKSQGNTGELFF	TGCGCCAGCAGCCAAAAATCACAGGGGAACACCGGGGAGCTGTTTTTT
TRBJ1-4	TRBV4-1	NA	NA	CASSQARAGYLPTNEKLFF	TGCGCCAGCAGCCAAGCCAGGGCAGGATATTTACCAACTAATGAAAAACTGTTTTTT
TRBJ1-4	TRBV5-1	NA	TRBD1	CASSRTGLEEKLFF	TGCGCCAGCAGCAGGACAGGGTTAGAGGAAAAACTGTTTTTT
TRBJ2-5	TRBV5-1	NA	TRBD2	CASSFLIPGGETQYF	TGCGCCAGCAGTTTCCTGATCCCGGGGGGAGAGACCCAGTACTTC
TRBJ2-7	TRBV13	NA	TRBD2	CASSRASGRSSYEQYF	TGTGCCAGCAGCCGCGCCAGCGGGAGGAGCTCCTACGAGCAGTACTTC
TRBJ2-5	TRBV2	NA	TRBD1	CASSDWTGGTYETQYF	TGTGCCAGCAGTGACTGGACAGGGGGCACATACGAGACCCAGTACTTC
TRBJ2-5	TRBV7-2	NA	NA	CASSSALGSQETQYF	TGTGCCAGCAGCTCAGCCCTAGGGAGTCAAGAGACCCAGTACTTC
TRBJ1-2	TRBV6-5	NA	TRBD1	CAAAGYEGANRGYTF	TGTGCCGCGGCGGGGTACGAGGGGGCGAATCGGGGCTACACCTTC
TRBJ1-3	TRBV11-2	NA	NA	CASSHPGTRRGSGNTIYF	TGTGCCAGCAGCCATCCCGGGACACGAAGAGGGTCTGGAAACACCATATATTTT
TRBJ1-6	TRBV5-8	NA	TRBD1	CASSSYRGRESPLHF	TGTGCCAGCAGCTCGTACAGGGGGCGAGAGTCACCCCTCCACTTT
TRBJ2-1	TRBV18	NA	NA	CASSRLASSYNEQFF	TGTGCCAGCTCACGTCTAGCGAGCTCCTACAATGAGCAGTTCTTC
TRBJ2-7	TRBV18	NA	NA	CASSPRGQLAYEQYF	TGTGCCAGCTCACCCCGAGGACAGCTCGCCTACGAGCAGTACTTC
TRBJ2-2	TRBV30	NA	TRBD1	CALDRTNTGELFF	TGTGCCTTGGACAGGACGAACACCGGGGAGCTGTTTTTT
TRBJ2-2	TRBV6-6	NA	NA	CASRGDAGELFF	TGTGCCAGCAGGGGCGACGCCGGGGAGCTGTTTTTT
TRBJ1-4	TRBV6-1	NA	TRBD1	CASSDLAGTENEKLFF	TGTGCCAGCAGTGACCTAGCCGGGACAGAAAATGAAAAACTGTTTTTT
TRBJ2-1	TRBV9	NA	NA	CASSVGRQGIYNEQFF	TGTGCCAGCAGCGTAGGCCGTCAGGGAATCTACAATGAGCAGTTCTTC
TRBJ2-3	TRBV7-2	NA	TRBD2	CASRKRLATDTQYF	TGTGCCAGCAGAAAACGACTAGCAACAGATACGCAGTATTTT